The T cell receptor beta chain described here comes from a study of blood T cell repertoires in COVID-19. Study information: From the United States, Italy and Spain came samples of acute and convalescent COVID-19.

The CDR3 has 14 amino acids. Germline CDR1 LNHDA, CDR2 SQIVND (reference sequence). V lost 8 bases to trimming and J lost 0 bases, with 8 bases between them. This clone has a single count. Profiled with immunoSEQ multiplex PCR; TCRdb holds only in-frame clones, not every one. The table has about 72,000 clones, 85% to 90% seen once; the top ten hold approximately 11%. The TCR comes from a man aged 65 to 85 with active or convalescent COVID-19. Sequenced material: peripheral blood. The V call is TRBV19, the J call TRBJ2-6; no firm D call. The CDR3 is CASQKISGANVLTF. DNA of the CDR3: TGTGCCAGTCAGAAAATCTCTGGGGCCAACGTCCTGACTTTC.